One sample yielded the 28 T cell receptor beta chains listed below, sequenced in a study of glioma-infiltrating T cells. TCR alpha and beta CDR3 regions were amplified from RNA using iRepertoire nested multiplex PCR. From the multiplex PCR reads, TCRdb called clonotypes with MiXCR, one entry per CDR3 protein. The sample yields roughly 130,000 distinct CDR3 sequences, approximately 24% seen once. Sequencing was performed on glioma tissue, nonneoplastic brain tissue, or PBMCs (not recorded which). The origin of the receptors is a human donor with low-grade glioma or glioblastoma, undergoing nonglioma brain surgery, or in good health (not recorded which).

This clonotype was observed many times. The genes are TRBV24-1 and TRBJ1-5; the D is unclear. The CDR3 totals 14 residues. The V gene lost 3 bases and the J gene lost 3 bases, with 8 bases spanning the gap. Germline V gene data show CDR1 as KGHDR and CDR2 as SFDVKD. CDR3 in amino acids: CATSDTPNNQPQHF. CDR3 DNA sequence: TGTGCCACCAGTGATACTCCGAACAATCAGCCCCAGCATTTT.

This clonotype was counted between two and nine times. CDR3 bases: TGTGCCAGCAGCTTGGACAGGGGAGGAGCGGACACTGAAGCTTTCTTT. It encodes CASSLDRGGADTEAFF. The chain has TRBV5-4 and TRBJ1-1, with TRBD1 identical over 7 bases. V gave up 0 bases and J gave up 3 bases; unmatched junction bases: 8. The germline gives CDR1 SGHNT, CDR2 YYREEE (reference sequence). This CDR3 spans 16 amino acids.

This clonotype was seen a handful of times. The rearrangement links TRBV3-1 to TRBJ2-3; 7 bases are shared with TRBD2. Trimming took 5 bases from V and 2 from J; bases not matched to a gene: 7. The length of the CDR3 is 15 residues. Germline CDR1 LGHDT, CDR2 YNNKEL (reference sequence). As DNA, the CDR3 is TGTGCCAGCAGCTTTGTCGGGGGGACCACAGATACGCAGTATTTT. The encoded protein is CASSFVGGTTDTQYF.

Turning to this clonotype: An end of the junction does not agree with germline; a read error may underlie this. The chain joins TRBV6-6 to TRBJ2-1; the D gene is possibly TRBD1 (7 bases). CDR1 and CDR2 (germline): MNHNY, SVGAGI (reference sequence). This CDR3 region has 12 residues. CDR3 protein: CANSYSEGQPFF. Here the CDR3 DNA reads TGTGCCAACAGTTACTCGGAGGGACAGCCGTTCTTC.

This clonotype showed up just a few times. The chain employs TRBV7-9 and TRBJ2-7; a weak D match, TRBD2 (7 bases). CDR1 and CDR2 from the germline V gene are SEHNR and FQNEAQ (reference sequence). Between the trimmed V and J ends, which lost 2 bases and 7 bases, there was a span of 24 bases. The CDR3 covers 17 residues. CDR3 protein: CASSLFLGRGSSEEQYV. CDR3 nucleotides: TGTGCCAGCAGCTTATTTCTTGGGAGGGGGTCGAGTGAGGAGCAGTACGTC.

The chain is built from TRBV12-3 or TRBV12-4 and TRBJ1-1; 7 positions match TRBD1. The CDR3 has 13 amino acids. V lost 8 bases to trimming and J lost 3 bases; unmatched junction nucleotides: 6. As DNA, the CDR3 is TGTGCCAGCCAAGGACAGGTCCACACTGAAGCTTTCTTT. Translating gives CASQGQVHTEAFF.

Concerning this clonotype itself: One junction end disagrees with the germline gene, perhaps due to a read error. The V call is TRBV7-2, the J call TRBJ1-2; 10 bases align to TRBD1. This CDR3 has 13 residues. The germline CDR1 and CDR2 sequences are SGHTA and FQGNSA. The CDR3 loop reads CASSPGTGVGCTF. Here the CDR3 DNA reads TGTGCCAGCAGCCCAGGGACAGGGGTTGGCTGCACCTTC.

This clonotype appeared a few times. The CDR3: CASSVHSGGAPEQFF. Here the CDR3 DNA reads TGTGCCAGCAGCGTTCATAGCGGGGGGGCGCCTGAGCAGTTCTTC. The rearrangement links TRBV7-8 to TRBJ2-1; 11 bases agree with TRBD2. The CDR3 totals 15 residues. From germline, CDR1 is SGHVS and CDR2 FQNEAQ. Trimming took 5 bases from V and 9 from J; bases not matched to a gene: 9. The full variable domain, with the rest looked up from reference TRBV7-8 and TRBJ2-1, is GAGVSQSPRYKVAKRGQDVALRCDPISGHVSLFWYQQALGQGPEFLTYFQNEAQLDKSGLPSDRFFAERPEGSVSTLKIQRTQQEDSAVYLCASSVHSGGAPEQFFGPGTRLTVL.

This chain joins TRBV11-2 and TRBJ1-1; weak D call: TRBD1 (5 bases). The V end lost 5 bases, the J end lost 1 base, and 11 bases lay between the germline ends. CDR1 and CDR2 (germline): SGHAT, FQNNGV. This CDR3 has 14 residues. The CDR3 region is CASSPRQQNTEAFF. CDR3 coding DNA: TGTGCCAGCAGCCCCCGACAGCAGAACACTGAAGCTTTCTTT.

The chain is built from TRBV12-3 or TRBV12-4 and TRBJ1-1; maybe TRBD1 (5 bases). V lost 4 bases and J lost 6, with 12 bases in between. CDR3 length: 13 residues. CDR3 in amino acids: CASSSPGSAEAFF. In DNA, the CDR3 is TGTGCCAGCAGTTCCCCAGGGAGTGCTGAAGCTTTCTTT.

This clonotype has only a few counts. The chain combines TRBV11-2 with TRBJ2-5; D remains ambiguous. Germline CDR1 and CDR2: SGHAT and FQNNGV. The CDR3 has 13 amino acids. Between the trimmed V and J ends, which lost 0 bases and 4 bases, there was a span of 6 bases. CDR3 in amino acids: CASSLDLRETQYF. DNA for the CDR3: TGTGCCAGCAGCTTAGATTTGAGAGAGACCCAGTACTTC.

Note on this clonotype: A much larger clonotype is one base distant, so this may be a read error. The CDR3 loop reads CATSSDRGCGDTQYF. The CDR3 nucleotides read TGTGCCACCAGCAGCGACAGGGGTTGTGGAGATACGCAGTATTTT. This chain links TRBV15 with TRBJ2-3; 8 bases match TRBD1. The CDR3 runs to 15 residues. Trimming took 3 bases from V and 5 from J; bases not matched to a gene: 7. The germline gives CDR1 LNHNV, CDR2 YYDKDF (reference sequence).

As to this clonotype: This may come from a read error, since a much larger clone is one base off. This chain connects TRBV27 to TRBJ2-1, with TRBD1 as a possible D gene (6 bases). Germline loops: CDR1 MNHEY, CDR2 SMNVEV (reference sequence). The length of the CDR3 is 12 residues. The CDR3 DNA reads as TGTGCCGGCAGTTCCGGGACAAGTGAGCAGTTCTTC. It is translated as CAGSSGTSEQFF.

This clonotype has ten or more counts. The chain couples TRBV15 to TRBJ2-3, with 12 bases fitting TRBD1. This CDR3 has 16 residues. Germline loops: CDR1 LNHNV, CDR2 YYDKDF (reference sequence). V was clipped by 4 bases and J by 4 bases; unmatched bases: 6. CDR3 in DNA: TGTGCCACCAGCACCGGGACAGGGGGCCGGGCAGATACGCAGTATTTT. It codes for CATSTGTGGRADTQYF.

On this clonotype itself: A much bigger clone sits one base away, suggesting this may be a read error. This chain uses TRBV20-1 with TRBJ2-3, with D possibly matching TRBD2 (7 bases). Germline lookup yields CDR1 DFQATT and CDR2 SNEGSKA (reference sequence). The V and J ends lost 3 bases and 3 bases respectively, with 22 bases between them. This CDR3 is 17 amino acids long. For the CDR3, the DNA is TGCAGTGCTAGTTACTCTTTAGGGGGGGCTGGTACAGATACGCAGTATTTT. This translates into CSASYSLGGAGTDTQYF.

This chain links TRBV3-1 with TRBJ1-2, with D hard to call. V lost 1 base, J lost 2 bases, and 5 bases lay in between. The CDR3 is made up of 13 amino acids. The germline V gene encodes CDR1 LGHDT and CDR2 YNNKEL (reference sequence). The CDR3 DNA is TGTGCCAGCAGCCAAGGAGTAAACTATGGCTACACCTTC. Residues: CASSQGVNYGYTF. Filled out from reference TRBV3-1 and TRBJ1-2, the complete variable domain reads DTAVSQTPKYLVTQMGNDKSIKCEQNLGHDTMYWYKQDSKKFLKIMFSYNNKELIINETVPNRFSPKSPDKAHLNLHINSLELGDSAVYFCASSQGVNYGYTFGSGTRLTVV.

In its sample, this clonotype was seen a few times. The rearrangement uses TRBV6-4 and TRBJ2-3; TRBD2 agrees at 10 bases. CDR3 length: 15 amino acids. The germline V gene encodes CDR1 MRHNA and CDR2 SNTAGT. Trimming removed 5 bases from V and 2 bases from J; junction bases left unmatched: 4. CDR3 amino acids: CASSLGLAATDTQYF. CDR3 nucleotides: TGTGCCAGCAGTCTCGGACTAGCGGCCACAGATACGCAGTATTTT.

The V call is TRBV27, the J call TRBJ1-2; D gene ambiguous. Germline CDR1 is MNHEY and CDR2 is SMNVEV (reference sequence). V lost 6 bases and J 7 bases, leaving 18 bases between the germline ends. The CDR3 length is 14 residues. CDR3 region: CASSPRAAPGGYTF. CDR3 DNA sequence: TGTGCCAGCAGCCCCAGAGCAGCGCCGGGTGGCTACACCTTC.

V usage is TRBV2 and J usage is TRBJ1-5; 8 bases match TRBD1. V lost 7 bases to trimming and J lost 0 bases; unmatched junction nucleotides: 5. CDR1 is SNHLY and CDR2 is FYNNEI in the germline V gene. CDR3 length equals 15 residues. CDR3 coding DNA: TGTGCCAGCACCGGACAGGGTTTTAGCAATCAGCCCCAGCATTTT. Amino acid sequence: CASTGQGFSNQPQHF.

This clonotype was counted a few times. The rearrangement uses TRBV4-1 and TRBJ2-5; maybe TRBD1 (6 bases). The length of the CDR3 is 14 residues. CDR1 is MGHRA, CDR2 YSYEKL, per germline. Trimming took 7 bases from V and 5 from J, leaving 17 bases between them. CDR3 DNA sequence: TGCGCCAGCACCTTATTTCAGGGGATGGAGACCCAGTACTTC. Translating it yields CASTLFQGMETQYF.

The CDR3 sequence: CASSRLTGYETQYF. CDR3 nucleotides: TGTGCCAGCAGTCGCCTGACAGGGTATGAGACCCAGTACTTC. The rearrangement uses TRBV6-2 or TRBV6-3 and TRBJ2-5; TRBD1 agrees at 7 bases. Germline CDR1 MNHEY, CDR2 SVGEGT. V dropped 5 bases and J dropped 5; count of bases not matched to a gene: 8. The CDR3 has 14 residues.

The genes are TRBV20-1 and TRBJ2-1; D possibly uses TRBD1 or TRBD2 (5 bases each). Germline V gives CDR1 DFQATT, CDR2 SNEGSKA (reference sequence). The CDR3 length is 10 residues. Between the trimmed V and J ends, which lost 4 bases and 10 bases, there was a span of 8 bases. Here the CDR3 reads CSAKRGEQFF. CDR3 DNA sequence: TGCAGTGCTAAGAGGGGAGAGCAGTTCTTC.

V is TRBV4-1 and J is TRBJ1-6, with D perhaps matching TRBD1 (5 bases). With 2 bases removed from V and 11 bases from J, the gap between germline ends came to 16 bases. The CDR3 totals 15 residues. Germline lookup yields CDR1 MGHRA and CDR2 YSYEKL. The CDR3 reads CASSQRRQGEPPLHF. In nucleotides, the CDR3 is TGCGCCAGCAGCCAACGTCGCCAGGGAGAGCCACCCCTCCACTTT.

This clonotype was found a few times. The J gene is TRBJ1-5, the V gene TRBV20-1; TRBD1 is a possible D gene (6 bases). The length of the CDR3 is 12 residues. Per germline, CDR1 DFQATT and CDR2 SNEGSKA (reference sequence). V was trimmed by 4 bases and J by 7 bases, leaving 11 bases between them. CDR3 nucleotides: TGCAGTGCTACGGAGGGGGGGCAGCCCCAGCATTTT. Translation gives CSATEGGQPQHF.

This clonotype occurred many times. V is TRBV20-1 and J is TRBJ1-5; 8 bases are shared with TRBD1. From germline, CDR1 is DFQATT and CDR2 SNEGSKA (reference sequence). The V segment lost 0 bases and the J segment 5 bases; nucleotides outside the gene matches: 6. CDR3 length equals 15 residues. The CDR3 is CSARDPQGADQPQHF. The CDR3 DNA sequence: TGCAGTGCTAGAGATCCTCAGGGGGCAGATCAGCCCCAGCATTTT.

The CDR3 spells CASSIVRRAGAEAFF. The CDR3 nucleotides read TGTGCCAGTAGTATAGTAAGAAGGGCGGGCGCTGAAGCTTTCTTT. J is TRBJ1-1 and V is TRBV19; the D is unclear. Between the trimmed V and J ends, which lost 1 base and 6 bases, there was a span of 15 bases. CDR1 and CDR2 (germline): LNHDA, SQIVND (reference sequence). The CDR3 spans 15 residues.

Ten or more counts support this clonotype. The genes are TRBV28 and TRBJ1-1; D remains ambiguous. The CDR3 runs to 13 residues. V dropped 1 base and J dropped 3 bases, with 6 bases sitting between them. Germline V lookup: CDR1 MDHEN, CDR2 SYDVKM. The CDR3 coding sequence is TGTGCCAGCAGTTTATTCCGGTACACTGAAGCTTTCTTT. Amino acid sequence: CASSLFRYTEAFF.

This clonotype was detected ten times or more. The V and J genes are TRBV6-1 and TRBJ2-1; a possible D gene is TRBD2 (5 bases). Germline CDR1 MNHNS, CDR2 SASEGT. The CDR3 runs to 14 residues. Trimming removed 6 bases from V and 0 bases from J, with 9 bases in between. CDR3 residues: CASRATSSYNEQFF. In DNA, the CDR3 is TGTGCCAGCAGAGCAACTAGCTCCTACAATGAGCAGTTCTTC.